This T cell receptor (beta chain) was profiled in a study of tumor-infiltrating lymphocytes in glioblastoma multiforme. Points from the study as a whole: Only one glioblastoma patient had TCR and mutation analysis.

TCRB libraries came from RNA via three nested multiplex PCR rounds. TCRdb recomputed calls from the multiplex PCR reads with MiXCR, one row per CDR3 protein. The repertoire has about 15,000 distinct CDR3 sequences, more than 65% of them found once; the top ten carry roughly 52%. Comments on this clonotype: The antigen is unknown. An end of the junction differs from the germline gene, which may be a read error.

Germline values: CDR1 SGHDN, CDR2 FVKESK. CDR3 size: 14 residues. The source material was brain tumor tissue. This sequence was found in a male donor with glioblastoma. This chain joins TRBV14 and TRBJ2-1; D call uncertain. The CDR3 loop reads CASSQDVRYNAQFF. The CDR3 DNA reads TGCGCCAGCAGCCAAGATGTGCGTTACAATGCGCAGTTCTTC.